This is a list of T cell receptor beta chains from one sample in a study of monozygotic twins with inflammatory bowel disease. Reprocessing the 5' RACE reads, TCRdb reports a single entry for every CDR3 protein and omits DNA. The listing contains approximately 400,000 distinct CDR3 sequences. Sequencing input: blood. The receptors shown here come from a human donor with ulcerative colitis or Crohn's disease, or a healthy co-twin of an affected twin (not recorded which). The CDR3 runs from the conserved cysteine through the conserved F or W.

CDR3 protein	V gene	J gene
CASSYPSVTYNEQFF	TRBV7-2	TRBJ2-1
CASSFGATSGNHGELFF	TRBV28	TRBJ2-2
CASSPPSGTHEQYF	TRBV5-1	TRBJ2-7
CASSQEGTFWETQYF	TRBV3-1	TRBJ2-5
CASSLGTGSFLGGYTF	TRBV28	TRBJ1-2
CASSPLDTGDTEAFF	TRBV7-6	TRBJ1-1
CASSPTTGIETQYF	TRBV4-1	TRBJ2-5
CASSLASPNQETQYF	TRBV5-1	TRBJ2-5
CASKQASSYDGELFF	TRBV5-1	TRBJ2-2
CASRTGGGADTQYF	TRBV5-1	TRBJ2-3
CASSPWAAGDEQFF	TRBV7-2	TRBJ2-1
CSARGGTLQETQYF	TRBV20-1	TRBJ2-5
CASSQEGLVRHNEQFF	TRBV3-1	TRBJ2-1
CASSEGGRPYNEQFF	TRBV25-1	TRBJ2-1
CASSQEFGGLQPYSGYTF	TRBV4-3	TRBJ1-2
CASSAGSYQETQYF	TRBV7-9	TRBJ2-5
CASSAGLAGVYEQYF	TRBV5-5	TRBJ2-7
CASWDSGLSYEQYF	TRBV23-1	TRBJ2-7
CASSVDGGTNTEAFF	TRBV9	TRBJ1-1
CASRLLPGQIDGYTF	TRBV19	TRBJ1-2
CASSLDQGNYGYTF	TRBV5-4	TRBJ1-2
CSARFPPRKRSSYEQYF	TRBV20-1	TRBJ2-7
CASSFLRGQGKDEQFF	TRBV5-1	TRBJ2-1
CASSPTGEGAFF	TRBV18	TRBJ1-1
CASSLVGGNTEAFF	TRBV7-2	TRBJ1-1
CASSLDRGQYTEAFF	TRBV5-1	TRBJ1-1
CASSQAPSPSYEQYF	TRBV3-1	TRBJ2-7
CASSPQNTGELFF	TRBV12-3/TRBV12-4	TRBJ2-2
CASSPDLTVYNEQFF	TRBV12-3/TRBV12-4	TRBJ2-1
CASRNTGVATNEKLFF	TRBV12-3/TRBV12-4	TRBJ1-4
CASSFQRTSHNEQFF	TRBV5-6	TRBJ2-1
CASSPLAGVGYEQYF	TRBV27	TRBJ2-7
CASRGTGRGEQFF	TRBV6-2/TRBV6-3	TRBJ2-1
CASSSVGGRRGYGYTF	TRBV7-2	TRBJ1-2
CASSPQSNSPLHF	TRBV12-3/TRBV12-4	TRBJ1-6
CSVGSYLLGTKGYTF	TRBV29-1	TRBJ1-2
CASSYASGLAGPNEQFF	TRBV6-5	TRBJ2-1
CAIRLGVGGIVNTEAFF	TRBV10-3	TRBJ1-1
CASSLPGSNEQFF	TRBV5-1	TRBJ2-1
CASRKWGQETQYF	TRBV19	TRBJ2-5
CASSLSPLRRDEQYF	TRBV5-4	TRBJ2-7
CATSRTDTQYF	TRBV24-1	TRBJ2-3
CSARLGDHQETQYF	TRBV20-1	TRBJ2-5
CSARERRTSGSYNEQFF	TRBV20-1	TRBJ2-1
CSANTPNQPQHF	TRBV20-1	TRBJ1-5
CASSLAFEGRTGELFF	TRBV7-9	TRBJ2-2
CSALGLAGAVGETQYF	TRBV20-1	TRBJ2-5
CASSPLPVEGGTEAFF	TRBV18	TRBJ1-1
CSVELAGTDTQYF	TRBV29-1	TRBJ2-3
CASSLAGNRVIQYF	TRBV6-2/TRBV6-3	TRBJ2-4
CASNSGMGDTQYF	TRBV19	TRBJ2-3